What follows are 5 T cell receptor beta chains derived from one specimen sequenced in a study of cytomegalovirus exposure and HLA in healthy donors. Vbeta (60) and Jbeta (13) primers were used in the PCR. Measured with immunoSEQ multiplex PCR; TCRdb has only the in-frame clones, and not every one. This sample has some 200,000 clones, with over 60% found just once. The sequencing input was PBMCs. These receptors were collected from a woman aged 45-59 years in good health and CMV-seronegative.

This sequence joins TRBV19 and TRBJ2-1; 10 nucleotides match TRBD2. The V gene's germline CDR1 is LNHDA and CDR2 SQIVND (reference sequence). The CDR3 spans 16 residues. The V segment lost 3 bases and the J segment 6 bases; nucleotides outside the gene matches: 8. The CDR3 is CASSIGAGGHVNEQFF. The CDR3 region has the DNA TGTGCCAGTAGTATCGGAGCGGGAGGGCACGTCAATGAGCAGTTCTTC.

The chain uses TRBV7-2 and TRBJ1-1, with a tentative D call TRBD1 (6 bases). V was trimmed by 5 bases and J by 5 bases, leaving 18 bases between them. The germline CDR1 and CDR2 sequences are SGHTA and FQGNSA. The CDR3 totals 15 residues. The CDR3 DNA reads TGTGCCAGCAGCCCGATCCTGGGGGCAGGGACTGAAGCTTTCTTT. It yields the protein CASSPILGAGTEAFF.

The chain carries TRBV7-9 and TRBJ1-1, with a possible D match to TRBD1 (5 bases). V lost 4 bases and J lost 0, with 12 bases in between. Per germline, CDR1 SEHNR and CDR2 FQNEAQ (reference sequence). This CDR3 is 15 amino acids long. The CDR3 is CASSSMRQLNTEAFF. In nucleotides, the CDR3 is TGTGCCAGCAGCTCGATGAGACAGCTGAACACTGAAGCTTTCTTT.

V gene TRBV5-1 combines with J gene TRBJ2-7, with D hard to call. The germline V and J ends were trimmed by 4 bases and 6 bases, with 11 bases remaining between them. CDR3 length: 12 amino acids. The V gene's germline CDR1 is SGHRS and CDR2 YFSETQ. This CDR3 reads CASSLYPGEQYF. In DNA, the CDR3 is TGCGCCAGCAGCCTATATCCTGGCGAGCAGTACTTC.

V usage is TRBV11-3 and J usage is TRBJ1-1; D gene ambiguous. CDR3 size: 13 residues. The germline V gene has CDR1 SGHNT and CDR2 YENEEA. Trimming cost V 1 base and J 3 bases, with 6 bases left between them. The CDR3 is CASSLGRYTEAFF. The CDR3 DNA is TGTGCCAGCAGCTTAGGGCGGTACACTGAAGCTTTCTTT.